Here is one TCR beta chain with its context. Its antigen is not known. V was trimmed by 8 bases and J by 1 base, leaving 11 bases between them. CDR3 length: 14 amino acids. Germline-derived CDR1 and CDR2 are LNHNV and YYDKDF (reference sequence). A J-beta primer mix and a sample-barcoded 5' primer were used in a second PCR of about 7 to 12 cycles. Via MiXCR, TCRdb re-called the 5' RACE reads, giving one row per CDR3 protein. The table records hundreds of thousands of distinct CDR3 sequences, over 45% of them present only once. The data derive from a study of blood T cells in healthy people across ages. Study outcomes and limitations: Age showed a roughly linear inverse relationship with TCR beta diversity per million T cells. It was held that the diversity estimates obtained from one million T cells were underestimates. PBMCs that were unsorted prevented a conclusive naive versus antigen-experienced comparison.

The sequenced sample consisted of blood. The receptor was isolated from a woman aged 60-75 years in good health. The chain carries TRBV15 and TRBJ1-4; D is uncertain. The CDR3 DNA is TGTGCCACCCAGCCCCGGGGAACTAATGAAAAACTGTTTTTT. It translates to CATQPRGTNEKLFF. Looking up the rest from reference TRBV15 and TRBJ1-4 gives the full variable domain: DAMVIQNPRYQVTQFGKPVTLSCSQTLNHNVMYWYQQKSSQAPKLLFHYYDKDFNNEADTPDNFQSRRPNTSFCFLDIRSPGLGDTAMYLCATQPRGTNEKLFFGSGTQLSVL.